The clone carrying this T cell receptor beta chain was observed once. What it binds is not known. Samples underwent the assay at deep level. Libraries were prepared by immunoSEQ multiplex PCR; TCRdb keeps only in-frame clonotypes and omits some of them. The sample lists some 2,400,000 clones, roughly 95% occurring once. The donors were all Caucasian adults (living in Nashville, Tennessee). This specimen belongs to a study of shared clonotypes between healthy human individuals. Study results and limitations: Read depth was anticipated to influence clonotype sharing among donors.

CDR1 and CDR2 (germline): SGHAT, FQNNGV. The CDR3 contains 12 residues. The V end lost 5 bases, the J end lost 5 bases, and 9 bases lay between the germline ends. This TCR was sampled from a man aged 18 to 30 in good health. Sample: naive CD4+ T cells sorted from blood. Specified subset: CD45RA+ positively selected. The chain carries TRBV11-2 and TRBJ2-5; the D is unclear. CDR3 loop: CASSQMAETQYF. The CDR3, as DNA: TGTGCCAGCAGCCAAATGGCCGAGACCCAGTACTTC.